This is a list of T cell receptor beta chains from one sample in a study of blood T cell repertoires in COVID-19. The data were produced by immunoSEQ multiplex PCR, yet TCRdb's version contains in-frame clones alone and is incomplete. Of 300,000 to 400,000 clones detected, around 88% appear once; the ten largest clones hold 1.6%. Sequencing was performed on peripheral blood. These receptors were collected from a woman aged 25 to 39 with COVID-19, enrolled during active disease. The CDR3 runs from the conserved cysteine through the conserved F or W. The order of the fields is V gene, J gene, clone size, D gene, CDR3 DNA, CDR3 protein. D genes are given only for firm matches. The size of a clone is reported for some rows only, either as once, few or many, or as a class for expanded clones.

TRBV28	TRBJ1-1	once	.	TGTGCCAGCAGCCAAGGACAGGAAGCTTTCTTT	CASSQGQEAFF
TRBV19	TRBJ2-2	once	.	TGTGCCAGTAGTCGGACAGAGAACACCGGGGAGCTGTTTTTT	CASSRTENTGELFF
TRBV3-1/TRBV3-2	TRBJ2-1	.	TRBD1	TGTGCCAGCAGCCAAAACAGGGGTAATGAGCAGTTCTTC	CASSQNRGNEQFF
TRBV18	TRBJ1-6	.	.	TGTGCCAGCTCACCACTCTCAGGTGCCGATTCACCCCTCCACTTT	CASSPLSGADSPLHF
TRBV3-1/TRBV3-2	TRBJ2-1	.	TRBD2	TGTGCCAGCAGCCAAGATGTAGCGGGGGGGCCTAGATACAATGAGCAGTTCTTC	CASSQDVAGGPRYNEQFF
TRBV3-1/TRBV3-2	TRBJ2-3	.	TRBD2	TGTGCCAGCAGCCACGGGCTAGCGGGGGGGCGGTTCCGCACAGATACGCAGTATTTT	CASSHGLAGGRFRTDTQYF
TRBV4-2	TRBJ2-3	.	.	TGTGCCAGCAGCTTTGTCGGGGATACGCAGTATTTT	CASSFVGDTQYF
TRBV19	TRBJ2-2	.	.	TGTGCCAGTAGTATCGAGTACGTGGACACCGGGGAGCTGTTTTTT	CASSIEYVDTGELFF
TRBV18	TRBJ2-2	.	.	TGTGCCAGCTCTGGCGGTTTGAACACCGGGGAGCTGTTTTTT	CASSGGLNTGELFF
TRBV27	TRBJ1-5	.	.	TGTGCCAGCAGTTTATCGCGAGGGTCAAATCAGCCCCAGCATTTT	CASSLSRGSNQPQHF
TRBV27	TRBJ1-6	few	.	TGTGCCAGCAGTTGGTTAGGCAGGGCGGATTCACCCCTCCACTTT	CASSWLGRADSPLHF
TRBV29-1	TRBJ2-5	once	TRBD2	TGCAGCGCCGCGGGACTAGCGGGGCGACACCAAGAGACCCAGTACTTC	CSAAGLAGRHQETQYF
TRBV29-1	TRBJ1-2	.	.	TGCAGCGTTGAAGATCGTCTTAACTATGGCTACACCTTC	CSVEDRLNYGYTF
TRBV9	TRBJ2-1	.	TRBD2	TGTGCCAGCAGCGCGTCCGGGACTAGCGGGGCCTACGATGAGCAGTTCTTC	CASSASGTSGAYDEQFF
TRBV5-8	TRBJ1-6	once	.	TGTGCCAGCAGCTGGTCCGGGGGGATCGGGTCACCCCTCCACTTT	CASSWSGGIGSPLHF
TRBV7-2	TRBJ1-4	few	TRBD1	TGTGCCAGCAGCTCATCCGGGACAGCTAATGAAAAACTGTTTTTT	CASSSSGTANEKLFF
TRBV5-1	TRBJ1-1	.	.	TGCGCCAGCAGCTTGGGCATCGGGGCGCGGGGGAACACTGAAGCTTTCTTT	CASSLGIGARGNTEAFF
TRBV18	TRBJ1-4	.	.	TGTGCCAGCTCTACGGACAGAACTAATGAAAAACTGTTTTTT	CASSTDRTNEKLFF
TRBV18	TRBJ1-1	.	.	TGTGCCAGCTCATTAAGCGGGAACACTGAAGCTTTCTTT	CASSLSGNTEAFF
TRBV5-1	TRBJ2-3	.	TRBD2	TGCGCCAGCTCCGCCGGGACTAGCGGACCCACAGATACGCAGTATTTT	CASSAGTSGPTDTQYF
TRBV29-1	TRBJ1-2	.	.	TGCAGCGTTGAAGGGCAGGGGAGCGTCTACACCTTC	CSVEGQGSVYTF
TRBV20-1	TRBJ1-4	.	.	TGCAGTGCTAGTCAGGGTGAAATGAATGAAAAACTGTTTTTT	CSASQGEMNEKLFF
TRBV6-5	TRBJ2-1	.	.	TGTGCCAGCAGCAGGAACTACAATGAGCAGTTCTTC	CASSRNYNEQFF
TRBV12-3/TRBV12-4	TRBJ1-2	.	.	TGTGCCAGCAGTTTTGGGGCCTACTATGGCTACACCTTC	CASSFGAYYGYTF
TRBV7-6	TRBJ2-1	.	TRBD2	TGTGCCAGCAGCACTGGACTAGCGGGGGACAATGAGCAGTTCTTC	CASSTGLAGDNEQFF
TRBV6-5	TRBJ1-1	.	.	TGTGCCAGCACCGACAGCGGGTCAAACACTGAAGCTTTCTTT	CASTDSGSNTEAFF
TRBV5-6	TRBJ1-2	once	.	TGTGCCAGCAGCCACAGACCGGGAAATGGCTACACCTTC	CASSHRPGNGYTF
TRBV2	TRBJ2-5	.	.	TGTGCCAGTGGCGGGGCCCGAACGGAGACCCAGTACTTC	CASGGARTETQYF
TRBV19	TRBJ1-1	.	.	TGTGCCAGTAGTAGGTCCAGGGTCACTGAAGCTTTCTTT	CASSRSRVTEAFF
TRBV2	TRBJ1-1	.	.	TGTGCCAGCAGCGTACAGTGGACTGAAGCTTTCTTT	CASSVQWTEAFF
TRBV7-2	TRBJ1-5	.	TRBD1	TGTGCCAGCAGCTCGACAGGGGGTAATCAGCCCCAGCATTTT	CASSSTGGNQPQHF
TRBV11-3	TRBJ2-7	.	TRBD1	TGTGCCAGCAGCAACCGACAGGGAACCTACGAGCAGTACTTC	CASSNRQGTYEQYF
TRBV5-4	TRBJ1-2	.	.	TGTGCCAGCAGCTTGGGTACAGACTATGGCTACACCTTC	CASSLGTDYGYTF
TRBV6-6	TRBJ1-5	.	TRBD1	TGTGCCAGCAGCCCGACAGGGGGGGGGAGTCAGCCCCAGCATTTT	CASSPTGGGSQPQHF
TRBV5-1	TRBJ1-2	.	.	TGCGCCAGCAGCTTGGCCCAGGCAGAATATGGCTACACCTTC	CASSLAQAEYGYTF
TRBV10-3	TRBJ2-1	.	TRBD1	TGTGCCATCAGTGCCTCAGGGGGGACAGGGCAACGGCAGTTCTTC	CAISASGGTGQRQFF
TRBV24-1	TRBJ2-1	.	.	TGTGCCACAGGGAGTCCCAACACCGACAATGAGCAGTTCTTC	CATGSPNTDNEQFF
TRBV7-9	TRBJ1-4	.	TRBD1	TGTGCCAGCAGCTTATTTGTGGGACAGGATGAAAAACTGTTTTTT	CASSLFVGQDEKLFF
TRBV5-6	TRBJ1-6	.	.	TGTGCCAGCAGCCCGGACAGAGAGACAGGTCACCTCCACTTT	CASSPDRETGHLHF
TRBV6-5	TRBJ1-6	.	TRBD1	TGTGCCAGCAGTTCCGGGACAGGGGAATCACCCCTCCACTTT	CASSSGTGESPLHF
TRBV7-9	TRBJ2-1	few	.	TGTGCCAGCAGGGGACCGGGACTTGCTAATGAGCAGTTCTTC	CASRGPGLANEQFF
TRBV7-7	TRBJ1-5	.	TRBD1	TGTGCCAGCAGCCTAACAATACGGACAGGGGATCAGCCCCAGCATTTT	CASSLTIRTGDQPQHF
TRBV3-1/TRBV3-2	TRBJ2-3	.	.	TGTGCCAGCAGCCAAGGAACAAGCACAGATACGCAGTATTTT	CASSQGTSTDTQYF
TRBV7-9	TRBJ2-7	.	.	TGTGCCAGCAGCCCAGACAGCTCCTACGAGCAGTACTTC	CASSPDSSYEQYF
TRBV20-1	TRBJ2-3	.	.	TGCAGTGCTAGTCCCACGGTCCCAGATACGCAGTATTTT	CSASPTVPDTQYF
TRBV11-3	TRBJ1-1	.	.	TGTGCCAGCAGCTTAGCCAGTGTTGTAACTGAAGCTTTCTTT	CASSLASVVTEAFF
TRBV5-1	TRBJ2-1	once	.	TGCGCCAGCAGCTTGGCCCCAGGAATATACAATGAGCAGTTCTTC	CASSLAPGIYNEQFF
TRBV4-1	TRBJ1-1	.	.	TGCGCCAGCAGCCCCATGGGCGGGGGGCATGCTTTCTTT	CASSPMGGGHAFF
TRBV9	TRBJ2-3	.	TRBD2	TGTGCCAGCAGCGTAGGCCCAGCGGGGGTCGACACAGATACGCAGTATTTT	CASSVGPAGVDTDTQYF
TRBV7-2	TRBJ2-2	.	.	TGTGCCAGCAGCTTAACGGGGACGAACACCGGGGAGCTGTTTTTT	CASSLTGTNTGELFF